This T cell receptor (beta chain) came from a study of shared clonotypes between healthy human individuals. Germline CDR1 is LNHDA and CDR2 is SQIVND (reference sequence). The germline V and J ends were trimmed by 3 bases and 3 bases, with 8 bases remaining between them. This CDR3 spans 13 amino acids. The assay was run at deep level. Profiled with immunoSEQ multiplex PCR; TCRdb holds only in-frame clones, not every one. The sample comprises about half a million clones, approximately 80% of which are singletons, and approximately 12% rests with the top ten. The V gene is TRBV19, the J gene TRBJ1-2; D gene unclear. Sequencing input: PBMCs. The clonotype was recovered from a woman in her thirties or forties in good health. Some clones in this sample may be carry-over from other donors' samples. The CDR3 nucleotides are TGTGCCAGTAGTATGTGGAGGGACTATGGCTACACCTTC. It translates to CASSMWRDYGYTF.